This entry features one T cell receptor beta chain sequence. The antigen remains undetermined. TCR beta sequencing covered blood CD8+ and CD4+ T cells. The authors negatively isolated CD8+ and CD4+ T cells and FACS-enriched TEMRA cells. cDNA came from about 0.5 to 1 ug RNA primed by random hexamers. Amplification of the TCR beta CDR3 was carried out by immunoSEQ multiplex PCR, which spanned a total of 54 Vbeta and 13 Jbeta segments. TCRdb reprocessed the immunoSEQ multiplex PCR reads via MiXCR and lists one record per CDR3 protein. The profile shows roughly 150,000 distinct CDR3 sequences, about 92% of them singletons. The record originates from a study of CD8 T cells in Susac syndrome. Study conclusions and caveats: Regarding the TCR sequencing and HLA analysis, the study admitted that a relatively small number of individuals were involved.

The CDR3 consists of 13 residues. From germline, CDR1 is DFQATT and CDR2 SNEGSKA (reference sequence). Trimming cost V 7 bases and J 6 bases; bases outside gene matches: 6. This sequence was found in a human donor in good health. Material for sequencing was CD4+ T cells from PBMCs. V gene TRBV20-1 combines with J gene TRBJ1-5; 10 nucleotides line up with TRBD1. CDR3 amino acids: CSVPGQGSQPQHF. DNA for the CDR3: TGCAGTGTCCCGGGACAGGGGAGTCAGCCCCAGCATTTT.